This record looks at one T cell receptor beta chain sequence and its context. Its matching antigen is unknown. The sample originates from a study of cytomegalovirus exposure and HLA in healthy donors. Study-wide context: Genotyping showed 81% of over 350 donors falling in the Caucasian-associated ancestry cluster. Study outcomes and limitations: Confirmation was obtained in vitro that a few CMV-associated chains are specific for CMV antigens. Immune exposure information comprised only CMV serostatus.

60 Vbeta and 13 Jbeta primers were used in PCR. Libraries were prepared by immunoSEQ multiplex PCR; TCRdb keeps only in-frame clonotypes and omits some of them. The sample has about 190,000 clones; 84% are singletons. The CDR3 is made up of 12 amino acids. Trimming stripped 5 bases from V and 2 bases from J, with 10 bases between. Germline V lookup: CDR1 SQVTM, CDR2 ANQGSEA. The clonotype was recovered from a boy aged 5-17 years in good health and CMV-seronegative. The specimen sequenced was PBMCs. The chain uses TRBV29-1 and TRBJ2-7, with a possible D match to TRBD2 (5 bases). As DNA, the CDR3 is TGCAGCGTTTCGGACGGGACCTACGAGCAGTACTTC. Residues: CSVSDGTYEQYF.